A selection of T cell receptor beta chains follows, all from one sample in a study of shared T cell receptors in the human thymus. The method was immunoSEQ multiplex PCR; TCRdb's version includes in-frame clones alone and lacks a portion of them. The data show 550,000 to 800,000 clones, around 85% seen once. The same sample was also used in a study of human thymus T cells.

Input material: thymocytes. These receptors were taken from a girl less than two years old with a congenital heart defect. The CDR3 runs from the conserved cysteine through the conserved F or W. A D gene is named only where the DNA matches it firmly. The size entry is marked missing in some rows and otherwise reads once, few, many or a size class.

V gene: TRBV5-5
D gene: -
J gene: TRBJ2-1
clone size: -
CDR3 DNA: TGTGCCAGCAGCGAAACCTCTAGGACGGGGGGCTTCGATGAGCAGTTCTTC
CDR3 protein: CASSETSRTGGFDEQFF

V gene: TRBV29-1
D gene: -
J gene: TRBJ2-1
clone size: -
CDR3 DNA: TGCAGCGTTGAAACGGGGGGCCCCTACAATGAGCAGTTCTTC
CDR3 protein: CSVETGGPYNEQFF

V gene: TRBV14
D gene: -
J gene: TRBJ1-2
clone size: few
CDR3 DNA: TGTGCCAGCAGCTCGTCCTACAGGGACTATGGCTACACCTTC
CDR3 protein: CASSSSYRDYGYTF

V gene: TRBV7-2
D gene: -
J gene: TRBJ1-1
clone size: -
CDR3 DNA: TGTGCCAGCAGCTTCAGGGGTCTGAACACTGAAGCTTTCTTT
CDR3 protein: CASSFRGLNTEAFF

V gene: TRBV5-1
D gene: TRBD1
J gene: TRBJ2-7
clone size: -
CDR3 DNA: TGCGCCAGCAGCCGAAACGGACAGGGCCCCTACGAGCAGTACTTC
CDR3 protein: CASSRNGQGPYEQYF

V gene: TRBV14
D gene: -
J gene: TRBJ1-1
clone size: -
CDR3 DNA: TGTGCCAGCAGCCAAGAGCAGGGGACTGAAGCTTTCTTT
CDR3 protein: CASSQEQGTEAFF

V gene: TRBV5-1
D gene: TRBD1
J gene: TRBJ1-1
clone size: -
CDR3 DNA: TGCGCCAGCAGCTTGATGGCAGGGGGCGGGGACACTGAAGCTTTCTTT
CDR3 protein: CASSLMAGGGDTEAFF

V gene: TRBV4-1
D gene: TRBD1
J gene: TRBJ1-2
clone size: -
CDR3 DNA: TGCGCCAGCAGCCAAGGTGGGACAGGGGGCTTCTATGGCTACACCTTC
CDR3 protein: CASSQGGTGGFYGYTF

V gene: TRBV5-1
D gene: TRBD2
J gene: TRBJ2-2
clone size: once
CDR3 DNA: TGCGCCAGCAGCTTGGCTAGCGGGAGGAACACCGGGGAGCTGTTTTTT
CDR3 protein: CASSLASGRNTGELFF

V gene: TRBV4-3
D gene: -
J gene: TRBJ1-5
clone size: -
CDR3 DNA: TGCGCCAGCAGCCAAGATGGAGGGTTCAATCAGCCCCAGCATTTT
CDR3 protein: CASSQDGGFNQPQHF

V gene: TRBV28
D gene: TRBD2
J gene: TRBJ2-2
clone size: -
CDR3 DNA: TGTGCCAGCGGGAACCTGGGACTAGGGGCCGGGGAGCTGTTTTTT
CDR3 protein: CASGNLGLGAGELFF